The T cell receptor beta chain under discussion was sequenced for a study of memory CD4+ T cells and cytomegalovirus serostatus. The study, taken as a whole, reports: Of 150 to 200 reported CMV TCRbeta sequences, 55 to 80 were found in memory CD4+ repertoires. The CMV-associated TCR signature appears largely within the CD4+ memory repertoire.

In regard to this clone: Antigen specificity is unknown.

Data came from immunoSEQ multiplex PCR; TCRdb stores just in-frame clones and leaves some out. The data hold under 50,000 clones, with approximately 81% observed a single time. CDR3 length equals 15 residues. Germline trimming cut 4 bases from V and 0 bases from J; bases unmatched to any gene: 6. The germline gives CDR1 SQVTM, CDR2 ANQGSEA. The sort gate was single viable CD3+CD4+CD8-CD45RO+ cells for memory CD4+ T cells. The sequence derives from an adult in good health and CMV-seropositive. This chain joins TRBV29-1 and TRBJ2-5; 9 bases line up with TRBD1. The sample was memory CD4+ T cells from blood. The CDR3 DNA sequence: TGCAGCGTTGTTGGGGACAGGGTATACCAAGAGACCCAGTACTTC. Translation gives CSVVGDRVYQETQYF.